The 28 T cell receptor beta chains below come from one sample, sequenced in a study of cytomegalovirus exposure and HLA in healthy donors. The primer mix had 60 Vbeta and 13 Jbeta primers. Sequencing used immunoSEQ multiplex PCR; TCRdb keeps in-frame clones, though not all of them. The sample holds some 160,000 clones; approximately 80% are singletons and the top ten take approximately 6.5%. Sequenced: PBMCs. Every receptor here comes from a male donor in good health and CMV-seropositive.

This clone showed up just once. The J gene is TRBJ1-2, the V gene TRBV10-3; D perhaps matches TRBD1 (5 bases). Germline assignment: CDR1 ENHRY and CDR2 SYGVKD. Trimming removed 0 bases from V and 2 bases from J, with 10 bases in between. The CDR3 extends over 15 amino acids. DNA of the CDR3: TGTGCCATCAGTGAGTCGCGCAGGGCGAACTATGGCTACACCTTC. Translating gives CAISESRRANYGYTF.

Here the CDR3 DNA reads TGCGCCAGCAGCCAAGTCGGTACTAGTTTTTCTGGAAACACCATATATTTT. As protein: CASSQVGTSFSGNTIYF. J is TRBJ1-3 and V is TRBV4-3; D gene ambiguous. The germline CDR1 and CDR2 sequences are LGHNA and YSLEER. V gave up 1 base and J gave up 1 base, with 14 bases separating them. The CDR3 runs to 17 residues.

The CDR3 DNA reads as TGTGCCATCAGTGAGTCGGGGCCAGATACGCAGTATTTT. Translating it yields CAISESGPDTQYF. The chain recombines TRBV10-3 with TRBJ2-3, with a weak D call TRBD1 (5 bases). The CDR3 is 13 amino acids. The V and J ends lost 0 bases and 4 bases respectively, with 5 bases between them. Germline V gives CDR1 ENHRY, CDR2 SYGVKD.

The rearrangement joins TRBV6-5 to TRBJ2-1; 10 nucleotides align to TRBD2. After removal of 0 bases from V and 9 bases from J, the junction contained 8 bases not matched to a gene. CDR3 length: 16 residues. The germline V gene encodes CDR1 MNHEY and CDR2 SVGAGI. The CDR3: CASSYSGTSVWGEQFF. The CDR3 region has the DNA TGTGCCAGCAGTTACTCAGGGACTAGCGTGTGGGGTGAGCAGTTCTTC.

The chain links TRBV10-3 to TRBJ1-2; D might be TRBD1 (6 bases). The CDR3 sequence is 15 residues long. Trimming shortened V by 1 base and J by 6 bases, and 15 bases separated the two germline ends. Germline V lookup: CDR1 ENHRY, CDR2 SYGVKD. CDR3 bases: TGTGCCATCAGTGAGTTTACACCGGGGGGCAATGGCTACACCTTC. As protein: CAISEFTPGGNGYTF.

This clone is a singleton in its sample. The chain combines TRBV19 with TRBJ1-5; D is unresolved. Between the trimmed V and J ends, which lost 4 bases and 5 bases, there was a span of 9 bases. This CDR3 comprises 13 residues. The germline V gene has CDR1 LNHDA and CDR2 SQIVND (reference sequence). This CDR3 reads CASSKDSYQPQHF. The CDR3 region has the DNA TGTGCCAGTAGTAAAGACTCTTATCAGCCCCAGCATTTT.

This rearrangement joins TRBV6-5 to TRBJ1-2; D not certain. The germline V gene has CDR1 MNHEY and CDR2 SVGAGI. There are 16 residues in the CDR3. V gave up 0 bases and J gave up 8 bases, with 19 bases separating them. The chain's CDR3 is CASSYSKSPGHRGYTF. Written as DNA, the CDR3 is TGTGCCAGCAGTTACTCGAAGTCCCCAGGTCATAGGGGCTACACCTTC.

The genes are TRBV2 and TRBJ1-3; D remains ambiguous. V dropped 8 bases and J dropped 1 base, with 6 bases sitting between them. CDR1 and CDR2 from the germline V gene are SNHLY and FYNNEI. The CDR3 has 12 residues. Here the CDR3 reads CASAGSGNTIYF. The CDR3 DNA reads as TGTGCCAGCGCGGGTTCTGGAAACACCATATATTTT.

This sequence joins TRBV11-3 and TRBJ2-1; 14 nucleotides line up with TRBD2. J gave up 0 bases and V 5 bases, and 9 bases lay outside the gene matches. The CDR3 covers 19 residues. Germline lookup yields CDR1 SGHNT and CDR2 YENEEA. The CDR3: CASSARGLAGDFSYNEQFF. The CDR3 nucleotides are TGTGCCAGCAGCGCCCGGGGACTAGCGGGAGATTTCTCCTACAATGAGCAGTTCTTC. Variable domain in full (rest from reference TRBV11-3 and TRBJ2-1): EAGVVQSPRYKIIEKKQPVAFWCNPISGHNTLYWYLQNLGQGPELLIRYENEEAVDDSQLPKDRFSAERLKGVDSTLKIQPAELGDSAVYLCASSARGLAGDFSYNEQFFGPGTRLTVL.

The chain combines TRBV6-1 with TRBJ2-3; D is possibly TRBD2 (5 bases). V lost 4 bases and J 4 bases, leaving 9 bases between the germline ends. CDR1 and CDR2 (germline): MNHNS, SASEGT. The CDR3 has 13 amino acids. Here the CDR3 DNA reads TGTGCCAGCAGTGCGGACTTTGCAGATACGCAGTATTTT. Translation gives CASSADFADTQYF.

Of note for this clone: The germline gene is not matched at one end of the junction; a read error may be the cause. The rearrangement joins TRBV27 to TRBJ2-7, with 9 positions matching TRBD2. The germline V gene has CDR1 MNHEY and CDR2 SMNVEV (reference sequence). This CDR3 contains 17 residues. CDR3 bases: TGTGCCAGCAGTTTATACCCCCCTACAGCGGGAGGCTACGAGCAGAACTTC. It translates to CASSLYPPTAGGYEQNF.

The chain combines TRBV5-4 with TRBJ2-7; 7 bases line up with TRBD2. V dropped 3 bases and J dropped 3; count of bases not matched to a gene: 6. The CDR3 spans 14 residues. Germline CDR1 and CDR2: SGHNT and YYREEE (reference sequence). The chain's CDR3 is CASSWGGLSYEQYF. For the CDR3, the DNA is TGTGCCAGCAGCTGGGGGGGACTGAGCTACGAGCAGTACTTC.

With regard to this clone: One end of the junction varies from germline; a read error may be responsible. This chain links TRBV7-9 with TRBJ2-7; 8 bases align to TRBD1. The CDR3 covers 18 residues. Looked up from germline, CDR1 is SEHNR and CDR2 is FQNEAQ (reference sequence). The CDR3 sequence is CSSSSPRRDRQGFYEQYF. For the CDR3, the DNA is TGTTCCAGCAGCTCTCCCCGCCGGGACAGGCAAGGGTTCTACGAGCAGTACTTC.

This clone has just one count. This chain links TRBV5-1 with TRBJ2-7; D call uncertain. Germline CDR1 and CDR2: SGHRS and YFSETQ. Trimming pared 1 base from V and 0 bases from J, leaving 8 bases between. The CDR3 length is 14 residues. CDR3: CASSLLGSSYEQYF. As DNA, the CDR3 is TGCGCCAGCAGCTTGCTTGGTAGCTCCTACGAGCAGTACTTC.

The J gene is TRBJ2-7, the V gene TRBV7-2, with D perhaps TRBD2 (6 bases). Germline CDR1 is SGHTA and CDR2 is FQGNSA. The CDR3 length is 15 residues. The ends were cut back, 4 bases at V and 1 base at J, with 14 bases in the middle. The CDR3 spells CASSSLSGRSYEQYF. The CDR3 DNA is TGTGCCAGCAGCTCGCTCTCCGGGAGATCCTACGAGCAGTACTTC.

The CDR3 DNA is TGTGCCAGCAGTTCGGGGACTAGCGGGAGCACAGATACGCAGTATTTT. Amino acid sequence: CASSSGTSGSTDTQYF. The chain links TRBV28 to TRBJ2-3; 12 positions match TRBD2. The germline CDR1 and CDR2 sequences are MDHEN and SYDVKM. The CDR3 has 16 amino acids. The trim removed 4 bases at V and 0 bases at J, leaving 2 bases unmatched.

V and J are TRBV5-4 and TRBJ1-1, with 9 bases matching TRBD1. The germline V gene has CDR1 SGHNT and CDR2 YYREEE (reference sequence). With V trimmed by 4 bases and J by 11 bases, 6 bases remained unmatched. This CDR3 is 12 amino acids long. The CDR3 sequence is CASSTRTGAAFF. As DNA, the CDR3 is TGTGCCAGCAGCACCCGGACAGGGGCGGCTTTCTTT. Variable domain in full (rest from reference TRBV5-4 and TRBJ1-1): ETGVTQSPTHLIKTRGQQVTLRCSSQSGHNTVSWYQQALGQGPQFIFQYYREEENGRGNFPPRFSGLQFPNYSSELNVNALELDDSALYLCASSTRTGAAFFGQGTRLTVV.

Here the CDR3 DNA reads TGTGCCAGTAGTATGGTAGGGGATCACACTGAAGCTTTCTTT. Its translation: CASSMVGDHTEAFF. The chain combines TRBV19 with TRBJ1-1; D may be TRBD1 (5 bases). The CDR3 has 14 amino acids. CDR1 is LNHDA and CDR2 is SQIVND in the germline V gene (reference sequence). Trimming stripped 3 bases from V and 3 bases from J, with 11 bases between.

The chain couples TRBV6-4 to TRBJ2-3, with TRBD2 matching 11 bases. V was clipped by 6 bases and J by 5 bases; unmatched bases: 4. CDR1 MRHNA and CDR2 SNTAGT come from the germline V gene. The CDR3 length is 14 residues. In nucleotides, the CDR3 is TGTGCCAGCAGACTAGCGGGAGAAGTAGATACGCAGTATTTT. Its protein is CASRLAGEVDTQYF.

The gene calls are TRBV5-1 and TRBJ2-2; tentatively, D is TRBD1 (5 bases). Trimming removed 5 bases from V and 0 bases from J, with 8 bases in between. This CDR3 is 14 amino acids long. The germline CDR1 and CDR2 sequences are SGHRS and YFSETQ. The CDR3: CASSLTANTGELFF. DNA for the CDR3: TGCGCCAGCAGTTTGACAGCGAACACCGGGGAGCTGTTTTTT. Full variable domain (missing parts from reference TRBV5-1 and TRBJ2-2): KAGVTQTPRYLIKTRGQQVTLSCSPISGHRSVSWYQQTPGQGLQFLFEYFSETQRNKGNFPGRFSGRQFSNSRSEMNVSTLELGDSALYLCASSLTANTGELFFGEGSRLTVL.

The chain uses TRBV5-4 and TRBJ2-7, with 7 bases aligning to TRBD2. Germline CDR1 is SGHNT and CDR2 is YYREEE (reference sequence). V lost 1 base and J lost 0; bases outside the gene matches: 13. The CDR3 is 18 amino acids. The CDR3 coding sequence is TGTGCCAGCAGCTTGTACGGGGCAACAGCGGGAAGCTCCTACGAGCAGTACTTC. This translates into CASSLYGATAGSSYEQYF.

The chain employs TRBV5-6 and TRBJ2-1; a weak D match, TRBD1 (5 bases). The CDR3 totals 14 residues. Trimming shortened V by 4 bases and J by 7 bases, and 15 bases separated the two germline ends. Germline CDR1 reads SGHDT; CDR2 reads YYEEEE. CDR3 coding DNA: TGTGCCAGCAGCCTCGGACAAGGCGCGAATGAGCAGTTCTTC. It is translated as CASSLGQGANEQFF.

The chain couples TRBV27 to TRBJ1-5; 9 bases match TRBD1. The trim removed 6 bases at V and 6 bases at J, leaving 9 bases unmatched. The germline V gene encodes CDR1 MNHEY and CDR2 SMNVEV (reference sequence). This CDR3 is 15 amino acids long. The DNA of the CDR3 is TGTGCCAGCAGAAGTAGGACAGGGGTCAGTCAGCCCCAGCATTTT. Protein product: CASRSRTGVSQPQHF.

The chain links TRBV27 to TRBJ1-2, with D possibly being TRBD1 (5 bases). Trimming took off 5 bases at V and 3 bases at J, with 13 bases between the two ends. This CDR3 comprises 14 residues. Per the germline V gene, CDR1 is MNHEY and CDR2 is SMNVEV (reference sequence). The CDR3 is CASSDGAADYGYTF. The CDR3 bases are TGTGCCAGCAGTGATGGGGCAGCCGACTATGGCTACACCTTC.

This clone was recorded only once. Mismatch with germline at one junction end may stem from a read error. V gene TRBV10-3 combines with J gene TRBJ2-5; a possible D gene is TRBD2 (5 bases). The CDR3 contains 12 residues. Per the germline V gene, CDR1 is ENHRY and CDR2 is SYGVKD. The DNA of the CDR3 is TGTGCCATCAGTCCCCGGGATGGACCCCAATACTTC. Its translation is CAISPRDGPQYF.

The chain couples TRBV6-5 to TRBJ1-5, with D perhaps TRBD1 (5 bases). The CDR3 is 15 residues long. Germline CDR1 MNHEY, CDR2 SVGAGI. Trimming pared 2 bases from V and 3 bases from J, leaving 11 bases between. CDR3 bases: TGTGCCAGCAGTTACGATCAGGGTCCCAATCAGCCCCAGCATTTT. As protein: CASSYDQGPNQPQHF.

The chain recombines TRBV6-5 with TRBJ1-1, with no clear D. V lost 4 bases and J 4 bases, leaving 10 bases between the germline ends. Germline V CDR1 and CDR2: MNHEY, SVGAGI. The CDR3 contains 13 residues. The CDR3 DNA reads TGTGCCAGCAGTTCCCAGAGAGGCACTGAAGCTTTCTTT. Translation: CASSSQRGTEAFF.

This clone appeared a single time. The junction differs from germline at one of its ends, possibly a read error. This rearrangement joins TRBV7-9 to TRBJ1-3; D unclear. Per the germline V gene, CDR1 is SEHNR and CDR2 is FQNEAQ (reference sequence). CDR3 length: 15 amino acids. The CDR3 bases are TGTTCCAGCACCCGTGGTGGGAGCTCTGGAAACACCATATATTTT. Residues: CSSTRGGSSGNTIYF.